This T cell receptor (beta chain) was recovered during a study of PD-1 blockade in classical Hodgkin lymphoma. Per the germline V gene, CDR1 is WSHSY and CDR2 is SAAADI. This CDR3 spans 15 amino acids. The V end lost 4 bases, the J end lost 1 base, and 11 bases lay between the germline ends. Here immunoSEQ multiplex PCR was the method, and the copy in TCRdb shows in-frame clones only, minus some. The data contain roughly 140,000 clones, 78% of them singletons. The study, taken as a whole, reports: With respect to the repertoire differences, their causes, possibly disease activity or prior therapy, remain undefined. Complete responders entered with baseline diversity on par with newly diagnosed patients, the results showed.

All trial patients relapsed after autologous stem cell transplantation. For this clone: What it binds is unknown.

This receptor was identified in a human donor with classical Hodgkin lymphoma. This sequence joins TRBV10-2 and TRBJ1-3, with TRBD1 as a possible D gene (5 bases). The sample was peripheral blood mononuclear cells (PBMCs), taken before the second cycle of nivolumab. CDR3 in DNA: TGCGCCAGCAGTGGGGGACGAATTTCTGGAAACACCATATATTTT. Translation gives CASSGGRISGNTIYF.